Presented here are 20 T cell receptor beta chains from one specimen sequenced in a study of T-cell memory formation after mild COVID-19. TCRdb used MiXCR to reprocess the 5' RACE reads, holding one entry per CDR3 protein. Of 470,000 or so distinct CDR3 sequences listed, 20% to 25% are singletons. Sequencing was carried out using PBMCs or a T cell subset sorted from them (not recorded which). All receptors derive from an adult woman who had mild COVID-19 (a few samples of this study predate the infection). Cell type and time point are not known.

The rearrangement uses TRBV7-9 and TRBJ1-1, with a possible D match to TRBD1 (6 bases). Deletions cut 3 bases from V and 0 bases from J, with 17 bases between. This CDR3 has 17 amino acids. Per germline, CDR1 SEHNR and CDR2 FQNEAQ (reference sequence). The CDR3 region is CASSLSTGHAMNTEAFF. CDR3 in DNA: TGTGCCAGCAGCTTGAGTACGGGACACGCTATGAACACTGAAGCTTTCTTT.

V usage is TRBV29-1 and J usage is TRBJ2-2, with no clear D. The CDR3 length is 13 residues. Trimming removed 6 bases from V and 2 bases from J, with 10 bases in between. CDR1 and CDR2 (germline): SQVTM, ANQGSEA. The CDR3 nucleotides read TGCAGCGTCATTGACCTAAACACCGGGGAGCTGTTTTTT. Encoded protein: CSVIDLNTGELFF.

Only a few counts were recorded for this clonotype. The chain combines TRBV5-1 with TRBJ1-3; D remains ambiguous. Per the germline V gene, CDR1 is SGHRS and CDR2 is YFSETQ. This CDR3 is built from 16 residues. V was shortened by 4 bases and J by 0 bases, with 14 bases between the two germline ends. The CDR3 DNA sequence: TGCGCCAGCAGCCTTCATGGACTGACCTCTGGAAACACCATATATTTT. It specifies CASSLHGLTSGNTIYF.

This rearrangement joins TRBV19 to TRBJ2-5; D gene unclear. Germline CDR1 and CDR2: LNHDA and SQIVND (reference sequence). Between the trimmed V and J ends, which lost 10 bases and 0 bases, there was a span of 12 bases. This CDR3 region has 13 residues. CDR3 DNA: TGTGCCACTTCACGGGCGTACCAAGAGACCCAGTACTTC. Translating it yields CATSRAYQETQYF.

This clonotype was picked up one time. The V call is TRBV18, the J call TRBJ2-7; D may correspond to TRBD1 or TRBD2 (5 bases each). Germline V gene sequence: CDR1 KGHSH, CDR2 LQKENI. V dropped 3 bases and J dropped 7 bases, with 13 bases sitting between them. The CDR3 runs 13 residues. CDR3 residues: CASSPLGDMEQYF. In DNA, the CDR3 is TGTGCCAGCTCACCTCTGGGGGATATGGAGCAGTACTTC.

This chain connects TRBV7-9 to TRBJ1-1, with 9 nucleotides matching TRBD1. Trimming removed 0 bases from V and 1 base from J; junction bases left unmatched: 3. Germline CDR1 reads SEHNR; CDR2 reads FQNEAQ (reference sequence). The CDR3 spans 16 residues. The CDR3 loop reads CASSLAGQGRNTEAFF. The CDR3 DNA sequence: TGTGCCAGCAGCTTAGCGGGACAGGGTCGGAACACTGAAGCTTTCTTT.

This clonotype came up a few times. The CDR3 nucleotides read TGTGCCAGCACTCAGGCGGGGGGCCGCTTCGAGCAGTACTTC. This encodes CASTQAGGRFEQYF. This chain uses TRBV6-2 or TRBV6-3 with TRBJ2-7; TRBD2 matches 8 bases. This CDR3 has 14 amino acids. Trimming at V came to 7 bases and at J to 6 bases, leaving 11 bases not matched to a gene. Germline-derived CDR1 and CDR2 are MNHEY and SVGEGT.

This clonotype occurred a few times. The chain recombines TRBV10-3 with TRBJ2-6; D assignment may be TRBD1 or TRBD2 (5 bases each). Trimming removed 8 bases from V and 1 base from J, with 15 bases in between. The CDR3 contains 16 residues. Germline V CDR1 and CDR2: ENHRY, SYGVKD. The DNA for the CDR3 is TGTGCCATCCGAGGGGATGCTGGTTCTGGGGCCAACGTCCTGACTTTC. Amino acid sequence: CAIRGDAGSGANVLTF.

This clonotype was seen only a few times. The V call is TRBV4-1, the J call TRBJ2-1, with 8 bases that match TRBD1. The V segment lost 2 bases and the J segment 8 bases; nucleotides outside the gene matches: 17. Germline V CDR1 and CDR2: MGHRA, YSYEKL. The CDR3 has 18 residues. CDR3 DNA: TGCGCCAGCAGCCAAAGTTCTTTGGCCAGGGGGCTGTTCGATGAGCAGTTCTTC. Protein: CASSQSSLARGLFDEQFF.

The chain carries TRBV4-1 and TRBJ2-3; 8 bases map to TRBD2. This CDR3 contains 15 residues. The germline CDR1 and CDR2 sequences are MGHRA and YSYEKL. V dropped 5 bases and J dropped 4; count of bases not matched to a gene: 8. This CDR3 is CASSSGLVSADTQYF. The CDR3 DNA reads TGCGCCAGCAGCTCGGGACTAGTTAGCGCAGATACGCAGTATTTT.

The CDR3 region has the DNA TGTGCCAGCAGCGTAGGGCAGACAAGCACAGATACGCAGTATTTT. This codes for CASSVGQTSTDTQYF. The rearrangement joins TRBV9 to TRBJ2-3; no clear D. The CDR3 runs to 15 residues. The germline V and J ends were trimmed by 0 bases and 0 bases, with 8 bases remaining between them. Per germline, CDR1 SGDLS and CDR2 YYNGEE.

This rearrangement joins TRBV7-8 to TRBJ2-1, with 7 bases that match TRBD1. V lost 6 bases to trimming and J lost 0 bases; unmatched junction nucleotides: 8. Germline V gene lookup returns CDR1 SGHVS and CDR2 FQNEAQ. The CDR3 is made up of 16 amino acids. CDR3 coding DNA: TGTGCCAGCAGACGGGCCAGGGGGAGCTCCTACAATGAGCAGTTCTTC. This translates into CASRRARGSSYNEQFF.

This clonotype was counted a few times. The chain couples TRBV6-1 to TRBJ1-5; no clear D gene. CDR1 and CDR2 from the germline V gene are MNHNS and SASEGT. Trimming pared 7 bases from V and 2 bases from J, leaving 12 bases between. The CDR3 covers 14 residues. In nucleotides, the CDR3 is TGTGCCAGCACCGAAGGTTGGGGCAATCAGCCCCAGCATTTT. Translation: CASTEGWGNQPQHF.

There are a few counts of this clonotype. CDR3 amino acids: CASSERQSPGDLSYNEQFF. In DNA, the CDR3 is TGTGCCAGCAGTGAAAGGCAAAGTCCGGGGGACCTAAGCTACAATGAGCAGTTCTTC. V usage is TRBV2 and J usage is TRBJ2-1; D perhaps matches TRBD2 (6 bases). CDR1 and CDR2 (germline): SNHLY, FYNNEI. Trimming cost V 2 bases and J 3 bases, with 23 bases left between them. The CDR3 is made up of 19 amino acids.

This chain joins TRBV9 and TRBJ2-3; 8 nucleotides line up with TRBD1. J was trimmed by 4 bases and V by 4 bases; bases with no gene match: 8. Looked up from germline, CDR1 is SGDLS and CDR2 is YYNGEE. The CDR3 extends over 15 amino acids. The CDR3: CASSSSGGISDTQYF. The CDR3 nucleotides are TGTGCCAGCAGCTCATCAGGGGGCATTTCAGATACGCAGTATTTT.

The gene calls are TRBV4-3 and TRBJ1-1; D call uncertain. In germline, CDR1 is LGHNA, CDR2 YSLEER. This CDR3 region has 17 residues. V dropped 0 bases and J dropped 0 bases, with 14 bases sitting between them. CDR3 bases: TGCGCCAGCAGCCAAGATTGGTTAAAGATCGTGAACACTGAAGCTTTCTTT. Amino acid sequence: CASSQDWLKIVNTEAFF.

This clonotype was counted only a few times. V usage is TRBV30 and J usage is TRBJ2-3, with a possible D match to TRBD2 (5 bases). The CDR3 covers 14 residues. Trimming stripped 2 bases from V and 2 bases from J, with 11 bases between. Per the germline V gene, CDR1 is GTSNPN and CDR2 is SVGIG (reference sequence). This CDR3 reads CAWSKGEITDTQYF. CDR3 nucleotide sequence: TGTGCCTGGAGTAAGGGAGAGATCACAGATACGCAGTATTTT.

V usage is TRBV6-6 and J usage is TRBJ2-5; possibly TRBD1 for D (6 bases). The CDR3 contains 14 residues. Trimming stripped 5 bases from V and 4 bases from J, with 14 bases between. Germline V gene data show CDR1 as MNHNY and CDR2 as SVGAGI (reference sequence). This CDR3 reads CASSQGLGVETQYF. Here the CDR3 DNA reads TGTGCCAGCAGTCAGGGGCTTGGCGTAGAGACCCAGTACTTC.

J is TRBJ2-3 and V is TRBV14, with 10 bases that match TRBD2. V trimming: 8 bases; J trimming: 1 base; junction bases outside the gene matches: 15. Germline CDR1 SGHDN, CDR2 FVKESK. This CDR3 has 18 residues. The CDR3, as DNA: TGTGCCAGCTGCCTGGGAAGCGGGAGGGCCAGGGGCACAGATACGCAGTATTTT. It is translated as CASCLGSGRARGTDTQYF.

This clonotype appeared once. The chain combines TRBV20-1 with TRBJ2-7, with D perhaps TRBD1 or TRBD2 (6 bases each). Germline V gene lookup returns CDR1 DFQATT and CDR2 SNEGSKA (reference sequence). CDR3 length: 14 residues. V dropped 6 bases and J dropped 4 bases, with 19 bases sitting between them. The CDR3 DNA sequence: TGCAGTGCCATCGGGGGCTTCCCTTCATACGAGCAGTACTTC. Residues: CSAIGGFPSYEQYF.